This TCR beta chain was documented in a study of siplizumab effects on memory and regulatory T cells. Germline assignment: CDR1 MGHRA and CDR2 YSYEKL. CDR3 size: 18 residues. The trim removed 0 bases at V and 2 bases at J, leaving 8 bases unmatched. As for this clone: What it binds is not known.

Study results and caveats: Under siplizumab, alloreactive sequences traced to unstimulated CD4+ memory cells were significantly reduced.

About 100,000 TCR templates underwent assay in each sample. Generated by immunoSEQ multiplex PCR, the TCRdb table keeps only in-frame clones and is missing some. The sample lists fewer than 120,000 clones; 80% to 95% were seen once. The sample comprised CD4+ T cells sorted from blood. The V gene is TRBV4-1, the J gene TRBJ2-3; 10 bases are a match to TRBD2. This sequence was found in a human donor in good health. The CDR3 protein is CASSQEKPGLAYTDTQYF. For the CDR3, the DNA is TGCGCCAGCAGCCAAGAGAAGCCGGGACTAGCGTACACAGATACGCAGTATTTT.